This T cell receptor (beta chain) was captured by sequencing in a study of identical twins. This clonotype has ten or more counts. Its antigen is undetermined. One entry per CDR3 protein results from TCRdb running MiXCR on the 5' RACE reads. The sample carries under 900,000 distinct CDR3 sequences, more than 9% recorded once. Findings and limits, study-wide: Cross-sectional statistics underpinned the conclusions; the same donors were not followed.

This sample was shared with a second study, whose subject was yellow fever vaccine responses in identical twins.

The sequence was collected from a woman aged 18-29 years in good health. Sequenced sample: PBMCs.

CDR3: CASSLAGGGRYNEQFF. For the CDR3, the DNA is TGCGCCAGCAGCTTGGCCGGGGGAGGGCGGTACAATGAGCAGTTCTTC. The chain couples TRBV5-1 to TRBJ2-1, with 7 bases aligning to TRBD2. Germline assignment: CDR1 SGHRS and CDR2 YFSETQ. This CDR3 spans 16 amino acids. Unmatched junction bases numbered 7, after V lost 0 bases and J lost 4 bases.